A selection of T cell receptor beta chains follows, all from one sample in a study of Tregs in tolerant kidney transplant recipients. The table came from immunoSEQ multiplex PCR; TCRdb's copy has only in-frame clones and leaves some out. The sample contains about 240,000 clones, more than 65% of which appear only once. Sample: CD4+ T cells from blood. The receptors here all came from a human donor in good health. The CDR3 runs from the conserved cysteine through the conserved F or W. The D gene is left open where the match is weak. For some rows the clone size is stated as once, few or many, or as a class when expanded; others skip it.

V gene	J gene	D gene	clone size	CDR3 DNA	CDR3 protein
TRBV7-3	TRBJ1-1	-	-	TGTGCCAGCAGCCAGGGGACTGAAGCTTTCTTT	CASSQGTEAFF
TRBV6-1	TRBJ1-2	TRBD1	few	TGTGCCAGCAGGTGGACAGGGATCTATGGCTACACCTTC	CASRWTGIYGYTF
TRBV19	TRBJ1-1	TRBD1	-	TGTGCCAGTAGCGAACAGGGGACTGAAGCTTTCTTT	CASSEQGTEAFF
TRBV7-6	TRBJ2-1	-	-	TGTGCCAGCAGCTTAAGCAGTTACAATGAGCAGTTCTTC	CASSLSSYNEQFF
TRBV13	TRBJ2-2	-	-	TGTGCCAGCAGCTTAAAATTCCCTCCAGAGACACAACGGTGGACCGGGGAGCTGTTTTTT	CASSLKFPPETQRWTGELFF
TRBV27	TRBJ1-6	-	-	TGTGCCAGCAGCCCTGCCAGGGGAAATAATTCACCCCTCCACTTT	CASSPARGNNSPLHF
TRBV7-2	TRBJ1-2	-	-	TGTGCCAGCAGCTTTTCACCGGACTTATCCGGCTACACCTTC	CASSFSPDLSGYTF
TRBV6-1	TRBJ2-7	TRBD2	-	TGTGCCAGCGGTAGACTAGCGGGAGCTTACGAGCAGTACTTC	CASGRLAGAYEQYF
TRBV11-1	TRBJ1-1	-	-	TGTGCCAGCAGCCCCATGGCCGCAGCAGGTGAAGCTTTCTTT	CASSPMAAAGEAFF
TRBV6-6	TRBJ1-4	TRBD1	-	TGTGCCAGCACCAAGACAGGGACTAATGAAAAACTGTTTTTT	CASTKTGTNEKLFF
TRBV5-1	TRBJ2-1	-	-	TGCGCCAGCAGCTTGGCTGGGGGCCGGGAGCAGTTCTTC	CASSLAGGREQFF